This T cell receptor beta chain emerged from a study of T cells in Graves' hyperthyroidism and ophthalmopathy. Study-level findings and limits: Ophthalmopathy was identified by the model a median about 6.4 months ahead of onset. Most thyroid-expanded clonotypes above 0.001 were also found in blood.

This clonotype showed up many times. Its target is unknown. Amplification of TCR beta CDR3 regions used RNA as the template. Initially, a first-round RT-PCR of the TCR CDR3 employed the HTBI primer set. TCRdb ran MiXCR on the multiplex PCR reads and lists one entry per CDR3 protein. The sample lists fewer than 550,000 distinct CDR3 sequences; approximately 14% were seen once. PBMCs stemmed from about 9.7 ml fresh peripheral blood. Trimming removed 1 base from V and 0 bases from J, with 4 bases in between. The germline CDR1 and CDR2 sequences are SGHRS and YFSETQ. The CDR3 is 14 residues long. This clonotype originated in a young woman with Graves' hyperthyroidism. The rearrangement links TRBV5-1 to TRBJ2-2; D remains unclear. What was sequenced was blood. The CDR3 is CASSLRTNTGELFF. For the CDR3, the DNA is TGCGCCAGCAGCTTGCGTACGAACACCGGGGAGCTGTTTTTT.